One and the same sample provided the 26 T cell receptor beta chains below, sequenced in a study of blood T cell repertoires in COVID-19. Assay used: immunoSEQ multiplex PCR; TCRdb lists only in-frame clones, some missing. This sample carries over 100,000 clones, around nine tenths of them seen once, and the ten largest clones take about 10%. Sequenced input: peripheral blood. The receptors derive from a woman aged 70-85 years with COVID-19, enrolled during active disease.

The chain is built from TRBV12-3 or TRBV12-4 and TRBJ1-4; D gene ambiguous. V was trimmed by 3 bases and J by 7 bases, leaving 6 bases between them. CDR3 length: 12 amino acids. The CDR3 spells CASSFLSEKLFF. DNA for the CDR3: TGTGCCAGCAGTTTCTTGAGTGAAAAACTGTTTTTT.

The CDR3: CASSLPRGEQFF. As DNA, the CDR3 is TGTGCCAGCAGTTTGCCCCGGGGGGAGCAGTTCTTC. V gene TRBV28 combines with J gene TRBJ2-1; possible D gene TRBD2, 6 bases. In germline, CDR1 is MDHEN, CDR2 SYDVKM. The CDR3 has 12 residues. V gave up 3 bases and J gave up 10 bases, with 10 bases separating them.

The chain has TRBV9 and TRBJ2-7; maybe TRBD2 (6 bases). V lost 7 bases to trimming and J lost 6 bases, with 14 bases between them. The CDR3 is 12 amino acids. Germline V gene data show CDR1 as SGDLS and CDR2 as YYNGEE. In nucleotides, the CDR3 is TGTGCCAGCGGCTTGGGCGGGACCGAGCAGTACTTC. Protein: CASGLGGTEQYF.

The chain has TRBV5-6 and TRBJ2-5; D is undetermined. Between the trimmed V and J ends, which lost 3 bases and 5 bases, there was a span of 14 bases. The CDR3 totals 14 residues. Germline V gene lookup returns CDR1 SGHDT and CDR2 YYEEEE. DNA of the CDR3: TGTGCCAGCAGCTCCTGGGTCTTCGGGGAGACCCAGTACTTC. Translated, it gives CASSSWVFGETQYF.

V usage is TRBV4-2 and J usage is TRBJ1-5; weak D call: TRBD1 (5 bases). CDR1 and CDR2 from the germline V gene are LGHNA and YNFKEQ. The CDR3 spans 16 residues. V was shortened by 1 base and J by 4 bases, with 14 bases between the two germline ends. The CDR3 bases are TGTGCCAGCAGCCAAGTGGCGGGGGGAGGAAATCAGCCCCAGCATTTT. It encodes CASSQVAGGGNQPQHF.

This chain links TRBV18 with TRBJ1-3; tentative D call: TRBD1 (5 bases). V shed 3 bases and J shed 0 bases, with 12 bases lying between them. CDR1 is KGHSH and CDR2 is LQKENI in the germline V gene. The CDR3 sequence is 16 residues long. The DNA of the CDR3 is TGTGCCAGCTCACCGACAGTATACTACTCTGGAAACACCATATATTTT. This translates into CASSPTVYYSGNTIYF.

The J gene is TRBJ1-3, the V gene TRBV3-1 (or the pseudogene TRBV3-2), with 8 bases lining up with TRBD1. CDR3 length: 14 amino acids. Trimming cost V 1 base and J 8 bases; bases outside gene matches: 4. The V gene's germline CDR1 is LGHDT and CDR2 YNNKEL (reference sequence). This CDR3 reads CASSQVGTGDTIYF. The DNA of the CDR3 is TGTGCCAGCAGCCAAGTTGGGACAGGCGACACCATATATTTT.

This clone was recorded a few times. The genes are TRBV2 and TRBJ1-2; D not certain. This CDR3 comprises 12 residues. V lost 4 bases to trimming and J lost 2 bases, with 5 bases between them. In germline, CDR1 is SNHLY, CDR2 FYNNEI. The CDR3 loop reads CASSGLNYGYTF. The CDR3 nucleotides are TGTGCCAGCAGTGGGCTGAACTATGGCTACACCTTC. Full variable domain (missing parts from reference TRBV2 and TRBJ1-2): EPEVTQTPSHQVTQMGQEVILRCVPISNHLYFYWYRQILGQKVEFLVSFYNNEISEKSEIFDDQFSVERPDGSNFTLKIRSTKLEDSAMYFCASSGLNYGYTFGSGTRLTVV.

The rearrangement uses TRBV5-1 and TRBJ2-5; the match to TRBD1 covers 8 bases. The V gene's germline CDR1 is SGHRS and CDR2 YFSETQ. This CDR3 has 16 amino acids. V lost 1 base to trimming and J lost 2 bases; unmatched junction nucleotides: 7. In nucleotides, the CDR3 is TGCGCCAGCAGCTTGATACCGGGACAGGCACAAGAGACCCAGTACTTC. This translates into CASSLIPGQAQETQYF.

This clone was recorded many times. V and J are TRBV28 and TRBJ2-3; D possibly corresponds to TRBD2 (6 bases). CDR3 length: 14 amino acids. Germline V lookup: CDR1 MDHEN, CDR2 SYDVKM. Trimming took off 5 bases at V and 3 bases at J, with 12 bases between the two ends. The CDR3 loop is CASSPPSVTDTQYF. The CDR3 nucleotides are TGTGCCAGCAGTCCCCCTAGCGTGACAGATACGCAGTATTTT.

J is TRBJ2-2 and V is TRBV9; D is possibly TRBD1 (6 bases). Trimming cost V 4 bases and J 4 bases, with 14 bases left between them. The CDR3 has 15 amino acids. Germline V lookup: CDR1 SGDLS, CDR2 YYNGEE. The CDR3 reads CASSLTGTPTGELFF. For the CDR3, the DNA is TGTGCCAGCAGCTTAACCGGGACACCCACCGGGGAGCTGTTTTTT.

The V call is TRBV28, the J call TRBJ1-3, with a weak D call TRBD1 (6 bases). V lost 6 bases to trimming and J lost 4 bases, with 10 bases between them. CDR3 size: 13 residues. The germline V gene encodes CDR1 MDHEN and CDR2 SYDVKM. The DNA of the CDR3 is TGTGCCAGCAGAGGACAGACGGGAAACACCATATATTTT. Translation gives CASRGQTGNTIYF.

The CDR3 region has the DNA TGTGCCAGCAGCTACGGGGACACCACAGATACGCAGTATTTT. It specifies CASSYGDTTDTQYF. V usage is TRBV7-2 and J usage is TRBJ2-3; a weak D match, TRBD1 (6 bases). The germline CDR1 and CDR2 sequences are SGHTA and FQGNSA. The CDR3 sequence is 14 residues long. The V gene lost 4 bases and the J gene lost 2 bases, with 10 bases spanning the gap.

The rearrangement joins TRBV3-1 (or the pseudogene TRBV3-2) to TRBJ2-3, with D possibly TRBD1 on 6 matching bases. Germline V gives CDR1 LGHDT, CDR2 YNNKEL (reference sequence). The CDR3 spans 15 residues. V was trimmed by 3 bases and J by 1 base, leaving 11 bases between them. The CDR3 spells CASSHPGAGTDTQYF. The CDR3 DNA follows: TGTGCCAGCAGCCATCCAGGGGCGGGCACAGATACGCAGTATTTT.

This rearrangement joins TRBV5-4 to TRBJ1-1; TRBD1 agrees at 9 bases. Trimming at V came to 4 bases and at J to 8 bases, leaving 6 bases not matched to a gene. The CDR3 loop spans 13 amino acids. Germline CDR1 SGHNT, CDR2 YYREEE (reference sequence). CDR3 nucleotide sequence: TGTGCCAGCAGCATTACAGGGGGCGCGGAAGCTTTCTTT. It yields the protein CASSITGGAEAFF.

The chain is built from TRBV2 and TRBJ1-6, with D tentatively TRBD1 (6 bases). The CDR3 spans 15 residues. The V end was cut by 2 bases, the J end by 7 bases, with 12 bases between. Germline-derived CDR1 and CDR2 are SNHLY and FYNNEI. Here the CDR3 DNA reads TGTGCCAGCAGTGAAAACAGGGTGGCGAATTCACCCCTCCACTTT. Protein: CASSENRVANSPLHF.

The chain combines TRBV19 with TRBJ2-7; 9 bases fit TRBD1. The CDR3 loop spans 15 amino acids. J was trimmed by 3 bases and V by 1 base; bases with no gene match: 4. Germline CDR1 reads LNHDA; CDR2 reads SQIVND (reference sequence). CDR3 residues: CASSIAGTGSYEQYF. In DNA, the CDR3 is TGTGCCAGTAGTATAGCAGGGACAGGGAGCTACGAGCAGTACTTC.

The chain couples TRBV6-5 to TRBJ2-7, with D perhaps TRBD1 (5 bases). There are 12 residues in the CDR3. V lost 10 bases and J lost 6, with 16 bases in between. Germline loops: CDR1 MNHEY, CDR2 SVGAGI. CDR3 loop: CAIDAGLGEQYF. The CDR3 DNA sequence: TGTGCCATCGATGCAGGGTTGGGCGAGCAGTACTTC.

The CDR3 is CASSEARTGELFF. The CDR3 nucleotides are TGTGCCAGCAGTGAGGCCAGGACCGGGGAGCTGTTTTTT. The rearrangement uses TRBV6-4 and TRBJ2-2; D unresolved. The germline CDR1 and CDR2 sequences are MRHNA and SNTAGT. The CDR3 loop spans 13 amino acids. V dropped 3 bases and J dropped 5 bases, with 7 bases sitting between them.

V gene TRBV11-2 combines with J gene TRBJ1-4; weak D call: TRBD1 (6 bases). Per the germline V gene, CDR1 is SGHAT and CDR2 is FQNNGV. V was trimmed by 2 bases and J by 0 bases, leaving 16 bases between them. The CDR3 has 18 residues. CDR3 sequence (DNA): TGTGCCAGCAGCTTAAGATGGGACACCAATGCAACTAATGAAAAACTGTTTTTT. It translates to CASSLRWDTNATNEKLFF.

The rearrangement joins TRBV19 to TRBJ2-1; TRBD1 agrees at 11 bases. The length of the CDR3 is 16 residues. Trimming cost V 2 bases and J 8 bases; bases outside gene matches: 8. CDR1 is LNHDA, CDR2 SQIVND, per germline (reference sequence). CDR3 in amino acids: CASSILSGTGGHEQFF. The CDR3 DNA is TGTGCCAGTAGTATACTTTCCGGGACAGGGGGGCATGAGCAGTTCTTC.

The J gene is TRBJ2-7, the V gene TRBV29-1; 7 bases map to TRBD1. The CDR3 sequence is 11 residues long. Germline loops: CDR1 SQVTM, CDR2 ANQGSEA. V shed 5 bases and J 3 bases; nucleotides not matched to a gene: 1. CDR3 sequence (DNA): TGCAGCGTTCAGGGGGACTACGAGCAGTACTTC. Translation: CSVQGDYEQYF.

The chain joins TRBV6-2 or TRBV6-3 to TRBJ1-2; 10 bases map to TRBD1. The CDR3 has 14 residues. Germline-derived CDR1 and CDR2 are MNHEY and SVGEGT. V trimming: 6 bases; J trimming: 8 bases; junction bases outside the gene matches: 9. The DNA of the CDR3 is TGTGCCAGCAGCCCGCCTGGACAGGGGGTCGGCTACACCTTC. Its protein is CASSPPGQGVGYTF.

This sequence joins TRBV7-9 and TRBJ1-1, with a weak D call TRBD1 (6 bases). Trimming cost V 5 bases and J 1 base, with 14 bases left between them. This CDR3 contains 15 residues. Germline-derived CDR1 and CDR2 are SEHNR and FQNEAQ (reference sequence). The CDR3 here is CASSRIGTKNTEAFF. In nucleotides, the CDR3 is TGTGCCAGCAGCCGAATCGGGACAAAGAACACTGAAGCTTTCTTT. Using reference TRBV7-9 and TRBJ1-1 for the parts outside the CDR3, the full variable domain is DTGVSQNPRHKITKRGQNVTFRCDPISEHNRLYWYRQTLGQGPEFLTYFQNEAQLEKSRLLSDRFSAERPKGSFSTLEIQRTEQGDSAMYLCASSRIGTKNTEAFFGQGTRLTVV.

The V gene is TRBV18, the J gene TRBJ1-2; 9 nucleotides line up with TRBD1. The CDR3 has 13 amino acids. Germline V gives CDR1 KGHSH, CDR2 LQKENI. J was trimmed by 8 bases and V by 5 bases; bases with no gene match: 6. CDR3 coding DNA: TGTGCCAGCTCAGTGGACAGGGGAGGCGGCTACACCTTC. Amino acid sequence: CASSVDRGGGYTF.

V is TRBV11-3 and J is TRBJ2-7; 9 bases fit TRBD1. The CDR3 is 13 amino acids. The germline V gene encodes CDR1 SGHNT and CDR2 YENEEA. V was clipped by 2 bases and J by 6 bases; unmatched bases: 2. Here the CDR3 reads CASSLSGQGEQYF. CDR3 sequence (DNA): TGTGCCAGCAGCTTATCGGGACAGGGCGAGCAGTACTTC.